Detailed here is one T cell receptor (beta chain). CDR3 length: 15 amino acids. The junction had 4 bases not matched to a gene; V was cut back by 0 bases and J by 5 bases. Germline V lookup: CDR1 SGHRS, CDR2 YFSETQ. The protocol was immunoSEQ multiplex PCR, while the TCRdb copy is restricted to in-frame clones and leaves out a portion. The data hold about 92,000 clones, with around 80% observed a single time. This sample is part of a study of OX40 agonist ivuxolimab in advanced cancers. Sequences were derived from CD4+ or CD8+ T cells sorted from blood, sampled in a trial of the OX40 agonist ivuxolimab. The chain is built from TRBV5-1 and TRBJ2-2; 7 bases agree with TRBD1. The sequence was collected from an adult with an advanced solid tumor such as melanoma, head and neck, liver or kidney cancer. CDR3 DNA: TGCGCCAGCAGCTTGGACAGGGGTGAGACCGGGGAGCTGTTTTTT. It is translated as CASSLDRGETGELFF.